This section outlines one TCR beta chain sequence together with its context. The data were obtained in a study of cytomegalovirus exposure and HLA in healthy donors. Study summary: Membership in the Caucasian-associated ancestry cluster was found for approximately 85% of 300 to 400 genotyped donors.

Primers for the PCR totalled 60 Vbeta and 13 Jbeta. Data came from immunoSEQ multiplex PCR; TCRdb stores just in-frame clones and leaves some out. In the table there are fewer than 130,000 clones, 65% to 80% of which are singletons. Sequencing input: PBMCs. This TCR came from a female donor in good health and CMV-seropositive.

DNA of the CDR3: TGTGCCAGCAGCTCTCGGACTAGCGGGAGAGTAAATGAGCAGTTCTTC. It encodes CASSSRTSGRVNEQFF. This chain joins TRBV7-9 and TRBJ2-1, with 13 bases matching TRBD2. The CDR3 runs 16 residues. V trimming: 4 bases; J trimming: 7 bases; junction bases outside the gene matches: 7. Germline CDR1 and CDR2: SEHNR and FQNEAQ (reference sequence).